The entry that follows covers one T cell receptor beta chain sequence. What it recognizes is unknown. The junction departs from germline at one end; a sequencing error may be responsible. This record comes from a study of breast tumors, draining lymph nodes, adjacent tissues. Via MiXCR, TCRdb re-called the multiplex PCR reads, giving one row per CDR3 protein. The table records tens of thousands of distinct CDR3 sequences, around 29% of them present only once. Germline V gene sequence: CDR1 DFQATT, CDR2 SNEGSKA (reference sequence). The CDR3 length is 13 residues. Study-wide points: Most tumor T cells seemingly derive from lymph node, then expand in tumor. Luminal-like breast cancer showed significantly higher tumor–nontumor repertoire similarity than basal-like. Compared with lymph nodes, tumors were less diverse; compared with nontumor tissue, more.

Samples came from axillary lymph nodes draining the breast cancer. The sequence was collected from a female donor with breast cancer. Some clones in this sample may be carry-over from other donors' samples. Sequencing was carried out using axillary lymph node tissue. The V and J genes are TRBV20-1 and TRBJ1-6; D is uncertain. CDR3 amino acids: CSGQSSYNSPLHF. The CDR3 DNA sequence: TGCAGTGGGCAGAGCTCCTACAATTCACCCCTCCACTTT.